The clone carrying this T cell receptor beta chain was picked up one time. Antigen unknown. These data come from a study of graft-versus-host responses after intestinal transplantation. The CDR3 runs 14 residues. V lost 0 bases and J lost 9, with 12 bases in between. The V gene's germline CDR1 is GTSNPN and CDR2 SVGIG (reference sequence). Profiled with immunoSEQ multiplex PCR; TCRdb holds only in-frame clones, not every one. The sample consists of tens of thousands of clones, about 93% of them appearing once. The sample was unstimulated CD8+ T cells sorted from spleen or lymph node cells, taken before intestinal transplant. This sequence originates from a human donor who received an intestinal transplant. The V call is TRBV30, the J call TRBJ1-6, with D perhaps matching TRBD1 (5 bases). The CDR3 is CAWSVGGSGSPLHF. The CDR3 region has the DNA TGTGCCTGGAGTGTGGGGGGATCGGGTTCACCCCTCCACTTT.